What follows describes a single T cell receptor (beta chain). Its antigen is unidentified. This sample is part of a study of memory CD4+ T cells and cytomegalovirus serostatus. The sort gate was single viable CD3+CD4+CD8-CD45RO+ cells for memory CD4+ T cells. Positive selection with CD4 microbeads enriched total CD4+ T cells. Points from the study as a whole: CD4+ memory repertoires contained 67 of 164 reported CMV TCRbeta sequences.

TCRdb's table, derived via immunoSEQ multiplex PCR, lists solely in-frame clones and lacks some. The sample has about 92,000 clones, around 80% seen once. The clonotype was recovered from an adult in good health and CMV-seropositive. The sample was memory CD4+ T cells from blood.

This CDR3 reads CASRKASGLYEQFF. In DNA, the CDR3 is TGTGCCAGCAGGAAGGCTAGCGGGCTCTATGAGCAGTTCTTC. The chain has TRBV2 and TRBJ2-1, with TRBD2 matching over 8 bases. The ends lost 6 bases at V and 8 bases at J; junction bases unmatched: 9. The CDR3 loop spans 14 amino acids. In germline, CDR1 is SNHLY, CDR2 FYNNEI.